These 18 T cell receptor beta chains were all obtained from the same sample, sequenced in a study of T cell repertoires in cytomegalovirus infection (dated by TCRdb to the late 2010s). Sequencing took place on an Illumina HiSeq 1500. Using fastp trimming at Q25 and MiXCR clonotype assembly, TCRdb reanalyzed the public sequencing data and kept in-frame beta chains. Duplicate CDR3 protein sequences are folded into a single record with the most common DNA and genes. For this sample the table gives roughly 700,000 distinct CDR3 sequences, of which 30% to 35% were detected only once. The top ten hold 18% of the sample. These TCRs are of unknown antigen specificity. The intended sense of this specimen's treatment or condition label: in vitro stimulation with specific CMV peptide epitopes to enrich CMV-specific T cells. Material: cultured PBMCs, obtained from culture after CMV antigen stimulation. The receptor set was obtained from a human donor in good health (CMV status not recorded). Some clones in this sample may be carry-over from other donors' samples.

This clonotype was found a few times. V is TRBV12-3 or TRBV12-4 and J is TRBJ1-6; 8 bases match TRBD1. The CDR3 length is 13 residues. The junction had 6 bases not matched to a gene; V was cut back by 7 bases and J by 10 bases. Here the CDR3 reads CASTKRQGSPLHF. The DNA for the CDR3 is TGTGCCAGCACCAAACGACAGGGGTCACCCCTCCACTTT.

The chain has TRBV27 and TRBJ2-1; possible D gene TRBD2, 6 bases. V lost 5 bases and J 6 bases, leaving 20 bases between the germline ends. Germline V gives CDR1 MNHEY, CDR2 SMNVEV (reference sequence). The CDR3 length is 16 residues. For the CDR3, the DNA is TGTGCCAGCAGTCCCCACGAGCGGGCTCTCCTCAATGAGCAGTTCTTC. Protein: CASSPHERALLNEQFF.

This clonotype has only a few counts. This chain joins TRBV7-8 and TRBJ2-1, with TRBD1 matching over 7 bases. The CDR3 has 15 amino acids. The ends lost 1 base at V and 4 bases at J; junction bases unmatched: 4. Germline V CDR1 and CDR2: SGHVS, FQNEAQ. The CDR3 DNA follows: TGTGCCAGCAGCTTAGGGGACAGCGAATACAATGAGCAGTTCTTC. Protein product: CASSLGDSEYNEQFF.

This chain uses TRBV29-1 with TRBJ2-5; 13 bases fit TRBD2. With V trimmed by 7 bases and J by 4 bases, 3 bases remained unmatched. This CDR3 has 13 residues. Germline V gene data show CDR1 as SQVTM and CDR2 as ANQGSEA. CDR3 sequence reads: CSARTSGGETQYF. In DNA, the CDR3 is TGCAGCGCCCGGACTAGCGGGGGAGAGACCCAGTACTTC.

The V gene is TRBV4-2, the J gene TRBJ2-3; TRBD2 agrees at 7 bases. The CDR3 has 18 residues. CDR1 LGHNA and CDR2 YNFKEQ come from the germline V gene. V lost 1 base to trimming and J lost 4 bases; unmatched junction nucleotides: 14. The CDR3 sequence is CASSQGGGASGWPDTQYF. The CDR3 region has the DNA TGTGCCAGCAGCCAAGGGGGAGGGGCTAGCGGTTGGCCAGATACGCAGTATTTT.

This clonotype was observed a handful of times. The chain's CDR3 is CASSGGLAGLTDTQYF. CDR3 nucleotides: TGTGCCAGCAGTGGGGGACTAGCGGGGCTCACAGATACGCAGTATTTT. J is TRBJ2-3 and V is TRBV12-3 or TRBV12-4; TRBD2 aligns across 13 bases. Trimming took 5 bases from V and 2 from J; bases not matched to a gene: 4. CDR3 length: 16 residues.

This clonotype was detected only a few times. CDR3: CASSLVGRGGGTQYF. CDR3 nucleotide sequence: TGTGCCAGCAGCTTAGTGGGGAGAGGCGGGGGGACCCAGTACTTC. The chain has TRBV7-6 and TRBJ2-5; 7 bases map to TRBD2. The CDR3 runs to 15 residues. V dropped 1 base and J dropped 7; count of bases not matched to a gene: 9. CDR1 is SGHVS and CDR2 is FNYEAQ in the germline V gene.

This clonotype appeared many times. The chain uses TRBV7-8 and TRBJ2-1; possible D gene TRBD2, 6 bases. Trimming cost V 5 bases and J 8 bases, with 28 bases left between them. CDR1 and CDR2 (germline): SGHVS, FQNEAQ. The CDR3 consists of 18 residues. This CDR3 reads CASSDRLVLRRIVDEQFF. The CDR3 region has the DNA TGTGCCAGCAGCGATAGACTAGTTCTAAGGCGGATTGTGGATGAGCAGTTCTTC.

This clonotype was found a few times. CDR3 residues: CASSNRFGDTEAFF. CDR3 nucleotides: TGTGCCAGCAGCAACCGATTTGGGGACACTGAAGCTTTCTTT. The chain uses TRBV4-2 and TRBJ1-1; D unclear. The CDR3 spans 14 residues. Germline V lookup: CDR1 LGHNA, CDR2 YNFKEQ. Trimming pared 5 bases from V and 3 bases from J, leaving 13 bases between.

This clonotype was found a few times. The genes are TRBV20-1 and TRBJ1-4; D may be TRBD1 (5 bases). The V gene lost 6 bases and the J gene lost 8 bases, with 16 bases spanning the gap. Per the germline V gene, CDR1 is DFQATT and CDR2 is SNEGSKA (reference sequence). This CDR3 is 13 amino acids long. The CDR3 DNA reads as TGCAGTGCCATGCCAGGGTACGTCGAAAAACTGTTTTTT. Translated, it gives CSAMPGYVEKLFF.

The chain joins TRBV28 to TRBJ2-1; D is unclear. V lost 5 bases and J lost 9, with 11 bases in between. The CDR3 consists of 12 residues. Germline CDR1 and CDR2: MDHEN and SYDVKM. The CDR3 here is CASSEVTIEQFF. CDR3 nucleotide sequence: TGTGCCAGCAGTGAGGTCACGATTGAGCAGTTCTTC.

The chain joins TRBV19 to TRBJ1-5, with D perhaps TRBD1 (5 bases). Trimming removed 6 bases at V and 9 bases at J, with 18 bases between. The CDR3 length is 14 residues. Germline lookup yields CDR1 LNHDA and CDR2 SQIVND (reference sequence). The CDR3 protein is CASSYQSTGTPQHF. The CDR3 DNA follows: TGTGCCAGTAGCTACCAATCAACCGGGACGCCCCAGCATTTT.

The table lists this clonotype with many counts. This sequence joins TRBV7-8 and TRBJ2-7, with D perhaps TRBD2 (7 bases). V shed 3 bases and J shed 4 bases, with 16 bases lying between them. The germline V gene encodes CDR1 SGHVS and CDR2 FQNEAQ. CDR3 length equals 15 residues. The CDR3 spells CASSFQGRAGYEQYF. In DNA form, the CDR3 reads TGTGCCAGCAGCTTTCAGGGGAGGGCTGGGTACGAGCAGTACTTC. Filled out from reference TRBV7-8 and TRBJ2-7, the complete variable domain reads GAGVSQSPRYKVAKRGQDVALRCDPISGHVSLFWYQQALGQGPEFLTYFQNEAQLDKSGLPSDRFFAERPEGSVSTLKIQRTQQEDSAVYLCASSFQGRAGYEQYFGPGTRLTVT.

The rearrangement joins TRBV12-3 or TRBV12-4 to TRBJ2-2, with unresolved D. V was clipped by 6 bases and J by 1 base, with 9 bases between them. The CDR3 is made up of 14 amino acids. The CDR3 DNA sequence: TGTGCCAGCAGAACGAGACAGAACACCGGGGAGCTGTTTTTT. Its translation is CASRTRQNTGELFF.

The chain is built from TRBV27 and TRBJ2-1; 7 bases line up with TRBD2. Germline V gene sequence: CDR1 MNHEY, CDR2 SMNVEV (reference sequence). The CDR3 consists of 16 residues. V gave up 4 bases and J gave up 3 bases; unmatched junction bases: 9. CDR3 nucleotides: TGTGCCAGCAGTTCGACTGGAGCGGGGATCTACAATGAGCAGTTCTTC. Protein product: CASSSTGAGIYNEQFF.

In its sample, this clonotype was seen a few times. The gene calls are TRBV7-4 and TRBJ1-2, with a tentative D call TRBD1 (5 bases). This CDR3 region has 12 residues. Germline V gene sequence: CDR1 SGHVT, CDR2 SQSDAQ. The V end lost 3 bases, the J end lost 8 bases, and 10 bases lay between the germline ends. The CDR3 protein is CASSFWGEGYTF. The CDR3 coding sequence is TGTGCCAGCAGCTTTTGGGGGGAAGGCTACACCTTC.

This clonotype was observed at least ten times. The rearrangement links TRBV7-2 to TRBJ2-7, with D possibly matching TRBD1 (5 bases). The CDR3 runs to 15 residues. V was trimmed by 3 bases and J by 3 bases, leaving 15 bases between them. CDR1 SGHTA and CDR2 FQGNSA come from the germline V gene. The CDR3 spells CASSFTGGGIYEQYF. The CDR3 DNA follows: TGTGCCAGCAGCTTCACAGGCGGTGGGATCTACGAGCAGTACTTC.

The V and J genes are TRBV6-2 or TRBV6-3 and TRBJ2-7, with 10 positions matching TRBD2. CDR3 length equals 14 residues. Germline V gene lookup returns CDR1 MNHEY and CDR2 SVGEGT. With 7 bases clipped from V and 2 bases from J, the junction kept 5 bases outside the gene matches. The CDR3 sequence: CASTYSGRPYEQYF. CDR3 coding DNA: TGTGCCAGCACTTATAGCGGGAGGCCCTACGAGCAGTACTTC.